This T cell receptor beta chain was sequenced for a study of T cell responses to AZD1222 COVID-19 vaccine. Study-level findings and limits: Breadth and depth of Spike-specific TCRs rose after two AZD1222 doses.

The method was immunoSEQ multiplex PCR; TCRdb's version includes in-frame clones alone and lacks a portion of them. The sample has about 97,000 clones, 75% to 95% seen once. The table lists this clone with a count of one. Its antigen is currently unknown. This TCR came from an adult in good health. The sequencing here drew on peripheral blood, taken on day 0 of AZD1222 vaccination.

CDR3 amino acids: CASRFSGTGVEKLFF. The CDR3 DNA is TGCGCCAGCCGATTCTCCGGGACAGGGGTTGAAAAACTGTTTTTT. The V call is TRBV5-1, the J call TRBJ1-4; the match to TRBD1 covers 10 bases. Per germline, CDR1 SGHRS and CDR2 YFSETQ. J lost 7 bases, V lost 7 bases, and 10 bases had no gene match. This CDR3 spans 15 amino acids.